This T cell receptor beta chain was found in a study of graft-versus-host responses after intestinal transplantation. The overall study: Transplants given to recipients were multivisceral, liver-intestinal, or isolated intestinal.

Generated by immunoSEQ multiplex PCR, the TCRdb table keeps only in-frame clones and is missing some. Of about 71,000 clones listed, roughly 91% are singletons. As for this clone: Its antigen is not known.

Germline loops: CDR1 MNHEY, CDR2 SVGAGI. This CDR3 spans 11 amino acids. Trimming took 8 bases from V and 7 from J, leaving 11 bases between them. Overall study findings and caveats: The study found high graft-versus-host to host-versus-graft clonal ratios in allografts of patients with graft-donor T cell macrochimerism. Marrow from the recipient contained GvH clones, some of which had appeared first in ileum or blood.

The TCR originated in a human donor who received an intestinal transplant. This rearrangement joins TRBV6-5 to TRBJ1-1; D is unclear. This specimen was unstimulated CD8+ T cells sorted from spleen or lymph node cells, taken before intestinal transplant. CDR3: CASWESGEAFF. Here the CDR3 DNA reads TGTGCCAGCTGGGAGAGCGGTGAAGCTTTCTTT.